These 8 T cell receptor beta chains were sequenced from one sample in a study of blood T cell repertoires in COVID-19. This table comes from immunoSEQ multiplex PCR, and its TCRdb copy is limited to in-frame clones, with some not included. Of more than 85,000 clones listed, 81% are singletons. Sequencing input: peripheral blood. The receptors shown here come from a woman aged 70-85 years with acute or convalescent COVID-19.

The V gene is TRBV5-1, the J gene TRBJ2-3; 14 bases align to TRBD2. Unmatched junction bases numbered 14, after V lost 2 bases and J lost 3 bases. This CDR3 is built from 20 residues. CDR1 is SGHRS and CDR2 is YFSETQ in the germline V gene. The CDR3 is CASSFKAGTSGGAITDTQYF. For the CDR3, the DNA is TGCGCCAGCAGCTTCAAAGCCGGGACTAGCGGGGGTGCTATTACAGATACGCAGTATTTT.

The V gene is TRBV6-2 or TRBV6-3, the J gene TRBJ2-7; D is possibly TRBD1 (6 bases). Trimming took 0 bases from V and 2 from J, leaving 11 bases between them. CDR1 and CDR2 (germline): MNHEY, SVGEGT. The CDR3 is 15 amino acids. The CDR3 region has the DNA TGTGCCAGCAGTTACTCGACAGGAGTAACCTACGAGCAGTACTTC. Translating gives CASSYSTGVTYEQYF.

This chain links TRBV7-3 with TRBJ2-1; 8 positions match TRBD2. V was pared by 5 bases and J by 0 bases, with 12 bases of the junction left unmatched. CDR3 length equals 18 residues. The germline V gene has CDR1 SGHTA and CDR2 FQGTGA. Here the CDR3 DNA reads TGTGCCAGCAGCCAGGCGGCGGGAGGTCTGTCCTCCTACAATGAGCAGTTCTTC. Its protein is CASSQAAGGLSSYNEQFF.

This clone was seen a handful of times. V and J are TRBV18 and TRBJ2-4, with TRBD1 as a possible D gene (5 bases). V dropped 4 bases and J dropped 8 bases, with 21 bases sitting between them. This CDR3 spans 16 amino acids. Germline-derived CDR1 and CDR2 are KGHSH and LQKENI. The CDR3 DNA reads TGTGCCAGCTCACTCAGAAAGACAGCAGGCCCTGACATTCAGTACTTC. Amino acids: CASSLRKTAGPDIQYF.

V is TRBV7-2 and J is TRBJ2-2, with TRBD1 matching 7 bases. Germline V gives CDR1 SGHTA, CDR2 FQGNSA. This CDR3 is 15 amino acids long. Losses at the gene ends were 1 base for V and 4 bases for J; bases not matched to a gene: 3. CDR3 bases: TGTGCCAGCAGCTTAGACAGGGGTCTCACCGGGGAGCTGTTTTTT. Protein sequence: CASSLDRGLTGELFF.

This clone was found once. This sequence joins TRBV6-4 and TRBJ2-6; D is ambiguous. The CDR3 extends over 16 amino acids. The germline V and J ends were trimmed by 7 bases and 1 base, with 14 bases remaining between them. Germline V gene sequence: CDR1 MRHNA, CDR2 SNTAGT. CDR3 in amino acids: CASTHHGPSGANVLTF. In nucleotides, the CDR3 is TGTGCCAGCACCCACCATGGGCCATCTGGGGCCAACGTCCTGACTTTC.

The chain has TRBV19 and TRBJ1-2, with TRBD1 matching over 8 bases. Germline CDR1 is LNHDA and CDR2 is SQIVND (reference sequence). The CDR3 consists of 15 residues. The ends lost 5 bases at V and 2 bases at J; junction bases unmatched: 7. The CDR3, as DNA: TGTGCCAGTAGTCTCACTTACAGGGGGAACTATGGCTACACCTTC. Translating it yields CASSLTYRGNYGYTF.

This chain connects TRBV19 to TRBJ2-1; TRBD2 agrees at 7 bases. Germline V gene sequence: CDR1 LNHDA, CDR2 SQIVND (reference sequence). V was pared by 8 bases and J by 9 bases, with 16 bases of the junction left unmatched. The CDR3 is made up of 15 amino acids. CDR3 in amino acids: CASRYQGGRSVEQFF. As DNA, the CDR3 is TGTGCCAGTCGATATCAGGGCGGGAGAAGTGTTGAGCAGTTCTTC.